One sample yielded the 10 T cell receptor beta chains listed below, sequenced in a study of human T cells and chemical hapten exposure. TCRdb used MiXCR to reprocess the 5' RACE reads, holding one entry per CDR3 protein. The repertoire includes more than 140,000 distinct CDR3 sequences, about 4.3% of them detected once, and 1.2% to 1.5% sits in the top ten. Extraction of total RNA was performed on unfractionated whole blood. All receptors come from a female donor in good health.

Many counts were recorded for this clonotype. The rearrangement links TRBV6-6 to TRBJ1-5; D is ambiguous. Germline values: CDR1 MNHNY, CDR2 SVGAGI (reference sequence). Between the trimmed V and J ends, which lost 7 bases and 4 bases, there was a span of 17 bases. This CDR3 spans 15 amino acids. The CDR3 is CASTLGDIANQPQHF. As DNA, the CDR3 is TGTGCCAGCACATTGGGAGACATAGCTAATCAGCCCCAGCATTTT.

Ten or more counts support this clonotype. The chain has TRBV9 and TRBJ2-7; TRBD1 or TRBD2 may be the D gene (5 bases each). Trimming pared 4 bases from V and 2 bases from J, leaving 10 bases between. The germline gives CDR1 SGDLS, CDR2 YYNGEE. This CDR3 has 13 residues. The CDR3 nucleotides read TGTGCCAGCAGCAAAGGGACCGCCTACGAGCAGTACTTC. This encodes CASSKGTAYEQYF.

This clonotype has just a few counts. The genes are TRBV9 and TRBJ2-3, with 11 bases aligning to TRBD1. The CDR3 covers 17 residues. The V gene's germline CDR1 is SGDLS and CDR2 YYNGEE. After removal of 4 bases from V and 1 base from J, the junction contained 8 bases not matched to a gene. CDR3 protein: CASSLGTGGQGTDTQYF. DNA for the CDR3: TGTGCCAGCAGCCTGGGGACAGGGGGACAAGGCACAGATACGCAGTATTTT.

At least ten counts were recorded for this clonotype. The chain employs TRBV7-9 and TRBJ2-7, with 7 bases that match TRBD2. The V and J ends lost 5 bases and 1 base, in that order; junction bases with no gene match: 8. The CDR3 runs 15 residues. Germline V gene sequence: CDR1 SEHNR, CDR2 FQNEAQ (reference sequence). The CDR3 spells CASSPVGGWSYEQYF. The DNA of the CDR3 is TGTGCCAGCAGCCCTGTGGGAGGGTGGTCCTACGAGCAGTACTTC. Supplemented by reference TRBV7-9 and TRBJ2-7, the full variable domain reads DTGVSQNPRHKITKRGQNVTFRCDPISEHNRLYWYRQTLGQGPEFLTYFQNEAQLEKSRLLSDRFSAERPKGSFSTLEIQRTEQGDSAMYLCASSPVGGWSYEQYFGPGTRLTVT.

This clonotype was seen ten or more times. The chain links TRBV25-1 to TRBJ1-6; weak D call: TRBD1 (5 bases). CDR1 is MGHDK and CDR2 is SYGVNS in the germline V gene. V was shortened by 6 bases and J by 8 bases, with 14 bases between the two germline ends. The CDR3 loop spans 14 amino acids. This chain's CDR3 is CASRKRGLHSPLHF. The DNA for the CDR3 is TGTGCCAGCAGGAAACGGGGCCTTCATTCACCCCTCCACTTT.

This clonotype was recorded at least ten times. The rearrangement uses TRBV9 and TRBJ2-1, with D possibly being TRBD1 (6 bases). The germline gives CDR1 SGDLS, CDR2 YYNGEE. This CDR3 has 17 residues. V was pared by 4 bases and J by 2 bases, with 19 bases between. In nucleotides, the CDR3 is TGTGCCAGCAGCTCCCCAGGAAAGGGGGTTGCCTACAATGAGCAGTTCTTC. Encoded protein: CASSSPGKGVAYNEQFF. Full variable domain (outside the CDR3, taken from reference TRBV9 and TRBJ2-1): DSGVTQTPKHLITATGQRVTLRCSPRSGDLSVYWYQQSLDQGLQFLIQYYNGEERAKGNILERFSAQQFPDLHSELNLSSLELGDSALYFCASSSPGKGVAYNEQFFGPGTRLTVL.

The CDR3, as DNA: TGTGCCAGCAGCGTTCAAGGGGGCTATAATTCACCCCTCCACTTT. This sequence encodes CASSVQGGYNSPLHF. This chain links TRBV12-3 or TRBV12-4 with TRBJ1-6, with TRBD1 as a possible D gene (6 bases). V lost 6 bases, J lost 3 bases, and 12 bases lay in between. The CDR3 sequence is 15 residues long.

This clonotype was recorded many times. The chain is built from TRBV20-1 and TRBJ1-1; perhaps TRBD1 as D (5 bases). The V end was cut by 5 bases, the J end by 4 bases, with 20 bases between. The germline CDR1 and CDR2 sequences are DFQATT and SNEGSKA (reference sequence). The CDR3 consists of 15 residues. CDR3 sequence reads: CSAGGSEGVSTEAFF. The CDR3 nucleotides read TGCAGTGCTGGGGGGAGTGAAGGGGTCAGCACTGAAGCTTTCTTT.

This clonotype was observed many times. The V call is TRBV6-1, the J call TRBJ2-1; TRBD1 or TRBD2 may be the D gene (6 bases each). The CDR3 length is 15 residues. Trimming removed 8 bases from V and 2 bases from J, with 16 bases in between. CDR1 and CDR2 (germline): MNHNS, SASEGT. CDR3 coding DNA: TGTGCCAGCGTAAGGGGGGTAGTTGCCTACAATGAGCAGTTCTTC. This codes for CASVRGVVAYNEQFF.

This clonotype was counted ten times or more. J is TRBJ1-6 and V is TRBV7-3; D is unresolved. The CDR3 contains 15 residues. Germline lookup yields CDR1 SGHTA and CDR2 FQGTGA. The V gene lost 3 bases and the J gene lost 13 bases, with 19 bases spanning the gap. DNA for the CDR3: TGTGCCAGCAGCTTCTCTATTGATTCCGGGTGGCCCCTCCACTTT. Protein: CASSFSIDSGWPLHF.